This TCR beta chain was sequenced in a study of T cells in localized non-small cell lung cancer (dated by TCRdb to the early 2020s). Looking at the study overall: T cell repertoires of 200 to 250 early-stage NSCLC patients were analyzed, with tumors being compared against uninvolved tumor-adjacent lungs. The cohort consisted of roughly 240 treatment-naive NSCLC patients whose localized lung tumors had been resected. Of the NSCLC patients, 120 to 150 were male and approximately 110 were female, and the mean age was approximately 66 years. The study at large found these results: Because of the exploratory design, TCR variables were selected using unadjusted p-values without false-discovery rate correction. Higher T cell density in blood was associated with longer overall survival, whereas higher clonality in adjacent lung was associated with shorter survival. Uninvolved tumor-adjacent lung showed the highest T cell clonality, higher than tumor, which suggests more focused antigenic responses in the adjacent lung. A median of 57 of the top 100 tumor clones turned up in the paired uninvolved adjacent lung, and 28 of those clones also ranked among the top 100 of that same adjacent lung. Because multi-region tumor sequencing was not done, intratumor heterogeneity could not be ruled out.

For CDR1 and CDR2, the germline V gene lists SGDLS and YYNGEE. The CDR3 sequence holds 15 residues, the cysteine and phenylalanine included. CDR3 DNA only is kept here, 45 bases in frame from base 1. V loses 4 bases, J loses 3 bases, and the germline ends lie 16 bases apart. In regard to this clone: No antigen is known for it. Base qualities are not provided; no much larger clone lies one nucleotide away.

Uninvolved adjacent lung was taken at least 2 cm from the tumor margin and confirmed free of atypia by two independent pathologists. At diagnosis, tumor, uninvolved tumor-adjacent lung and peripheral blood were collected and then preserved as a mix of FFPE and fresh-frozen material. TCR beta CDR3 regions were sequenced from DNA using the immunoSEQ Assay. The authors' pipeline ran thus. T cell density was computed as TCR beta template counts normalized to usable DNA estimated by amplifying housekeeping genes. Using the preseqR package, richness was estimated by extrapolating to 120,000 templates for tissue samples and 400,000 templates for PBMC samples. Clonality was calculated as one minus Pielou's evenness. Tissue-enriched TCRs were identified through differential abundance testing performed on productive amino-acid clonotypes, with a minimum total count of 5 and an alpha of 0.1. The Jaccard Index and the Morisita Overlap Index were used to quantify repertoire overlap between compartments. TCR beta CDR3s were clustered by GLIPH together with public tetramer-defined viral CDR3s, and at least three viral sequences plus V-gene enrichment were required for viral motifs. TCRdb limited this immuneACCESS table to in-frame rearrangements with V and J called. A share of clones is missing; checked studies link under half to unresolved V genes, and the rest is unexplained. Clone size and the V and J calls come from that table; the DNA yielded D and trimming. This sample comprises 1,500 to 2,000 clones, less than 25% of them detected only once. The leading ten clones occupy about a sixth of the sample.

The rearrangement joined TRBV9 to TRBJ2-5; tentative D gene TRBD2, with 5 bases matching. This sequence originates from a female donor older than 55 with stage II lung adenocarcinoma. This material consisted of normal lung tissue next to the tumor, taken before any cancer treatment. The DNA is as follows: TGTGCCAGCAGCCCCCTCGGGGTGTGGAAAGAGACCCAGTACTTC. This sequence encodes CASSPLGVWKETQYF.